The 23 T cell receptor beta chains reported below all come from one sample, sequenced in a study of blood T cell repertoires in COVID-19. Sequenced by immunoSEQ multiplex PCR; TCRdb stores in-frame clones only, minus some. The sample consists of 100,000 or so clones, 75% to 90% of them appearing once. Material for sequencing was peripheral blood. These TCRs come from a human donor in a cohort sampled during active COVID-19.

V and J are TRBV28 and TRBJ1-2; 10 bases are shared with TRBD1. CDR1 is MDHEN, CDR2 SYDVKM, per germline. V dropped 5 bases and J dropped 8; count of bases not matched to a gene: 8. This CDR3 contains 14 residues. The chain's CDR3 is CASSATGGARGYTF. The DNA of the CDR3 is TGTGCCAGCAGTGCGACAGGGGGCGCGAGGGGCTACACCTTC.

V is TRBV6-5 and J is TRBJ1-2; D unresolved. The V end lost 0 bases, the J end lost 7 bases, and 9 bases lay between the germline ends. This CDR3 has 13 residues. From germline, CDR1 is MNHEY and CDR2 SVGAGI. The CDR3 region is CASSYSGVLGYTF. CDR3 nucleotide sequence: TGTGCCAGCAGTTACTCCGGGGTTCTTGGCTACACCTTC.

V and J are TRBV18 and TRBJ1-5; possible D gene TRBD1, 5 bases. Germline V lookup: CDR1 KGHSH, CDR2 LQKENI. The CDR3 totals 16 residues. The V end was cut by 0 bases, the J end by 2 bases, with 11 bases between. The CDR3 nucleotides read TGTGCCAGCTCACCACCGAGCGCCAGGGGCAATCAGCCCCAGCATTTT. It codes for CASSPPSARGNQPQHF.

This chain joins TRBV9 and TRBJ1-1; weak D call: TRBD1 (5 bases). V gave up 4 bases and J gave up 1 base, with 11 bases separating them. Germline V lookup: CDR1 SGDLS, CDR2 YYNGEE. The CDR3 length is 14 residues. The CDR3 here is CASSPRDRNTEAFF. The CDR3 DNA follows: TGTGCCAGCAGCCCAAGAGACAGGAACACTGAAGCTTTCTTT.

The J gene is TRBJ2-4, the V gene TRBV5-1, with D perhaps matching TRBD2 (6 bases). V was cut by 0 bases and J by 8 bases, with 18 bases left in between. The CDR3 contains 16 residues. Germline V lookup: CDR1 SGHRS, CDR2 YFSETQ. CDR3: CASSLGLTRIGDIQYF. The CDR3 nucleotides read TGCGCCAGCAGCTTGGGACTGACTAGGATCGGTGACATTCAGTACTTC.

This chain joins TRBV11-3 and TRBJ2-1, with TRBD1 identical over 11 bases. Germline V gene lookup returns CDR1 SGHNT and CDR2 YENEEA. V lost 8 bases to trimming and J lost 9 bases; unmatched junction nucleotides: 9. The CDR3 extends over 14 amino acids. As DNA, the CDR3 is TGTGCCAGCCGCACCGGACAGGGGGCGGGTGAGCAGTTCTTC. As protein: CASRTGQGAGEQFF.

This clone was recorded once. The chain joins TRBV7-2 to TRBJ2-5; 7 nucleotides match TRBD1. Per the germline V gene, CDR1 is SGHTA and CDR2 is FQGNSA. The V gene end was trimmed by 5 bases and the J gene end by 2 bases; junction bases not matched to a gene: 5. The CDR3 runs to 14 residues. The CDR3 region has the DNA TGTGCCAGCAGCCGGGACAGCTATCAAGAGACCCAGTACTTC. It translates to CASSRDSYQETQYF.

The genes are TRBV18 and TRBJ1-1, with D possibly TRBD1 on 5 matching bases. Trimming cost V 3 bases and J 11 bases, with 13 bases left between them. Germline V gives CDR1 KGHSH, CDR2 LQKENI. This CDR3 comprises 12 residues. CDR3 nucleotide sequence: TGTGCCAGCTCACCTATGGAGGGGAATGCTTTCTTT. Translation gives CASSPMEGNAFF.

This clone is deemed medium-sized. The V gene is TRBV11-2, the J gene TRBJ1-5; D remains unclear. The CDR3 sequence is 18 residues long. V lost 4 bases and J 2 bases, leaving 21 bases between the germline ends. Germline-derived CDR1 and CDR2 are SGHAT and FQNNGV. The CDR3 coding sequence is TGTGCCAGCAGCTACAAGGCGAAGGAGATACGGGGCAATCAGCCCCAGCATTTT. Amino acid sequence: CASSYKAKEIRGNQPQHF.

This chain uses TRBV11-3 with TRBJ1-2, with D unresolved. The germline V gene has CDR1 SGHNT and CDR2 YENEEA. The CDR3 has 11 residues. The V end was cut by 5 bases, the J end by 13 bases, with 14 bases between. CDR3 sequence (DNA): TGTGCCAGCAGCGTGCGAGGGCAAAGCACCTTC. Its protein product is CASSVRGQSTF.

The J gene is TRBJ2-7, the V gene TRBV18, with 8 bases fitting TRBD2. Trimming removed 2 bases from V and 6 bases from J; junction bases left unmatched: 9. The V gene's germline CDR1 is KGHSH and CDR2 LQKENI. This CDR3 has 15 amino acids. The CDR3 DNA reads TGTGCCAGCTCACCAGGGTTCAAACTAGCGGCCGAGCAGTACTTC. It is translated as CASSPGFKLAAEQYF. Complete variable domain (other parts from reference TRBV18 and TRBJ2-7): NAGVMQNPRHLVRRRGQEARLRCSPMKGHSHVYWYRQLPEEGLKFMVYLQKENIIDESGMPKERFSAEFPKEGPSILRIQQVVRGDSAAYFCASSPGFKLAAEQYFGPGTRLTVT.

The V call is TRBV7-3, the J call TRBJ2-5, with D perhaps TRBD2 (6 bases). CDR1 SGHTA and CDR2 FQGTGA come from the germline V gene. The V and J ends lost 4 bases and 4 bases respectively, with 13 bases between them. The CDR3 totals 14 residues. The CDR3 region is CASSSNGGPETQYF. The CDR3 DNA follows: TGTGCCAGCAGCTCCAACGGGGGACCAGAGACCCAGTACTTC.

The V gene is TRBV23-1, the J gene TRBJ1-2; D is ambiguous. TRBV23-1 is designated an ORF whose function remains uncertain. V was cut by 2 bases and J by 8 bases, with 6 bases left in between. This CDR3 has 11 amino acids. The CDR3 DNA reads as TGCGCCAGCAGTCAACGGGTCGGCTACACCTTC. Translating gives CASSQRVGYTF.

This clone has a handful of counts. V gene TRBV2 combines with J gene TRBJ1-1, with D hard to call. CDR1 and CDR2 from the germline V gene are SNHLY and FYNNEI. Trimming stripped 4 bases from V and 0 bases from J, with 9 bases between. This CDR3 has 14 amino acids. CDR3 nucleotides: TGTGCCAGCAGTGGAGTGTACGTGAACACTGAAGCTTTCTTT. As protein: CASSGVYVNTEAFF.

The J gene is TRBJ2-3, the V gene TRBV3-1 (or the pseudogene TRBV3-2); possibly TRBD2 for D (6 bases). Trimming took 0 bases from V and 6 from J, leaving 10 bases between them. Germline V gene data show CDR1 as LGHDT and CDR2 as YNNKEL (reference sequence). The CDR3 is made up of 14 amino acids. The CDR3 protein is CASSQESSVDTQYF. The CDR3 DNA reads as TGTGCCAGCAGCCAAGAGTCTAGCGTCGATACGCAGTATTTT.

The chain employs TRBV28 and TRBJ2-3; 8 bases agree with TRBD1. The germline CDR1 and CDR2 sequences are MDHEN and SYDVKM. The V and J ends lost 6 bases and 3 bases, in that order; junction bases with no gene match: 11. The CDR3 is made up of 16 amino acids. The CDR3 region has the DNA TGTGCCAGCAGCCAGGGGGCGCGGGGACGAACAGATACGCAGTATTTT. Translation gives CASSQGARGRTDTQYF.

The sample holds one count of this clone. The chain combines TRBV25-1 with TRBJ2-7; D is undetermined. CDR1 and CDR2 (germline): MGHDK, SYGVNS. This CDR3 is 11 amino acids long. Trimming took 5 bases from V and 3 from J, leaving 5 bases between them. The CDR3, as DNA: TGTGCCAGCAGTCGTGTCTACGAGCAGTACTTC. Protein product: CASSRVYEQYF.

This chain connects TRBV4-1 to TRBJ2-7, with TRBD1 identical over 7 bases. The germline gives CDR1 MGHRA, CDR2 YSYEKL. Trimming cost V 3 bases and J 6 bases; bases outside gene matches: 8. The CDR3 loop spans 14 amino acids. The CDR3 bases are TGCGCCAGCAGCCAGGAACAGGGGCTGGGCGAGCAGTACTTC. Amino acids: CASSQEQGLGEQYF.

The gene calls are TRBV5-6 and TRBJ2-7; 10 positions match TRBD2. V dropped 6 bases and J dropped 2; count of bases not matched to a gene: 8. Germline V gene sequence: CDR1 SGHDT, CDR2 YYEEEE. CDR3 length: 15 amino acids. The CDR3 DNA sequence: TGTGCCAGCACCGTAGCGGGGGGTGTGCCCTACGAGCAGTACTTC. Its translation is CASTVAGGVPYEQYF.

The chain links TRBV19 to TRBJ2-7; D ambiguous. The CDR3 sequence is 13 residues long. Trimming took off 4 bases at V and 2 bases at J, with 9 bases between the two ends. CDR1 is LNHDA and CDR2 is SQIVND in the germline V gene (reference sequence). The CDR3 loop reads CASSRTRAYEQYF. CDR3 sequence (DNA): TGTGCCAGTAGTAGAACACGGGCCTACGAGCAGTACTTC. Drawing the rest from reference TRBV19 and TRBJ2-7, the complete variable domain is DGGITQSPKYLFRKEGQNVTLSCEQNLNHDAMYWYRQDPGQGLRLIYYSQIVNDFQKGDIAEGYSVSREKKESFPLTVTSAQKNPTAFYLCASSRTRAYEQYFGPGTRLTVT.

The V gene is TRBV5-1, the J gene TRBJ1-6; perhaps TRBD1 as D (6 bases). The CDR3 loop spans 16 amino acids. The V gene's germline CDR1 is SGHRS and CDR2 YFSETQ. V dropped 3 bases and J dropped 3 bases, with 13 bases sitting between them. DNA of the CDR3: TGCGCCAGCAGCTATACCCCGGGACACTATAATTCACCCCTCCACTTT. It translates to CASSYTPGHYNSPLHF.

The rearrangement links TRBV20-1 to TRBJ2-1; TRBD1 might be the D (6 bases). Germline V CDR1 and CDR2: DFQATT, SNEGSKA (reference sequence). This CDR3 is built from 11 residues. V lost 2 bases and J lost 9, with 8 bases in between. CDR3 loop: CSARQGSEQFF. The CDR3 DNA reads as TGCAGTGCTAGACAGGGGAGTGAGCAGTTCTTC.

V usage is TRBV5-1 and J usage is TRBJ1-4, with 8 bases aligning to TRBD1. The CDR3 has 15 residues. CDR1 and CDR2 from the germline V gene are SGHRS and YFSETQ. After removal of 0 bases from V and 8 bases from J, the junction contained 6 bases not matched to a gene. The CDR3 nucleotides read TGCGCCAGCAGCTTGGCCGGGACAGGAGGCGAAAAACTGTTTTTT. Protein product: CASSLAGTGGEKLFF.